One and the same sample provided the 14 T cell receptor beta chains below, sequenced in a study of shared clonotypes between healthy human individuals. Repertoires were generated with immunoSEQ multiplex PCR, while TCRdb's copy carries only in-frame clones and drops some. The sample holds 1.5 million to 2.5 million clones; approximately 94% are singletons and the top ten take under 1.5%. Positive CCR7 selection of CD45RO-negative cells yielded the naive CD8 cells, and terminally differentiated effector memory CD45RA+ cells were excluded. The specimen sequenced was naive CD8+ T cells sorted from blood. The source of these receptors is a man aged 18 to 35 in good health.

This rearrangement joins TRBV9 to TRBJ1-2, with D possibly TRBD1 on 5 matching bases. The CDR3 length is 16 residues. The V gene's germline CDR1 is SGDLS and CDR2 YYNGEE. V dropped 3 bases and J dropped 6 bases, with 21 bases sitting between them. The CDR3 is CASSAGTLLSKDGYTF. The CDR3 nucleotides read TGTGCCAGCAGCGCCGGGACTCTATTATCTAAGGATGGCTACACCTTC.

V and J are TRBV7-8 and TRBJ2-3; 9 bases match TRBD2. Germline CDR1 and CDR2: SGHVS and FQNEAQ. The CDR3 has 15 amino acids. The ends lost 1 base at V and 6 bases at J; junction bases unmatched: 5. The CDR3 is CASSLDLAGQDTQYF. Written as DNA, the CDR3 is TGTGCCAGCAGCTTAGATCTAGCGGGACAGGATACGCAGTATTTT.

J is TRBJ1-6 and V is TRBV5-1; possible D gene TRBD1, 6 bases. Germline V gene data show CDR1 as SGHRS and CDR2 as YFSETQ. The CDR3 runs to 15 residues. With 4 bases removed from V and 6 bases from J, the gap between germline ends came to 14 bases. The chain's CDR3 is CASSVQGGSNSPLHF. DNA of the CDR3: TGCGCCAGCAGCGTACAGGGCGGGAGTAATTCACCCCTCCACTTT.

The chain joins TRBV30 to TRBJ2-7; 7 positions match TRBD1. Trimming cost V 1 base and J 2 bases; bases outside gene matches: 5. The CDR3 runs 14 residues. Germline V CDR1 and CDR2: GTSNPN, SVGIG (reference sequence). Here the CDR3 DNA reads TGTGCCTGGAGTGGACAGGGTGAGGCCTACGAGCAGTACTTC. Encoded protein: CAWSGQGEAYEQYF.

The chain carries TRBV28 and TRBJ2-2; the match to TRBD1 covers 7 bases. This CDR3 has 15 amino acids. CDR1 and CDR2 from the germline V gene are MDHEN and SYDVKM. V was clipped by 5 bases and J by 5 bases; unmatched bases: 8. The CDR3 bases are TGTGCCAGCAGTCTTTGGACAGGTGGGACCGGGGAGCTGTTTTTT. This codes for CASSLWTGGTGELFF.

This sequence joins TRBV5-1 and TRBJ2-2, with unresolved D. This CDR3 is 17 amino acids long. Germline-derived CDR1 and CDR2 are SGHRS and YFSETQ. The V end was cut by 0 bases, the J end by 0 bases, with 12 bases between. The CDR3 DNA is TGCGCCAGCAGCTTGGGGCGGAGTACCCCGAACACCGGGGAGCTGTTTTTT. This gives the protein CASSLGRSTPNTGELFF.

The chain couples TRBV7-6 to TRBJ2-7; D gene ambiguous. V was clipped by 5 bases and J by 0 bases, with 11 bases between them. CDR3 length: 14 amino acids. Germline loops: CDR1 SGHVS, CDR2 FNYEAQ. The CDR3: CASSQSTVSYEQYF. In DNA form, the CDR3 reads TGTGCCAGCAGCCAAAGCACAGTCTCCTACGAGCAGTACTTC.

The rearrangement joins TRBV27 to TRBJ1-4, with 12 positions matching TRBD1. CDR3 length: 19 amino acids. In germline, CDR1 is MNHEY, CDR2 SMNVEV (reference sequence). Trimming cost V 4 bases and J 6 bases; bases outside gene matches: 15. The CDR3 DNA reads TGTGCCAGCAGTTCGAGACCGGGACAGGGGGCGAATTGGGATGAAAAACTGTTTTTT. As protein: CASSSRPGQGANWDEKLFF.

The rearrangement uses TRBV9 and TRBJ2-5; 7 nucleotides line up with TRBD1. The CDR3 has 15 amino acids. V dropped 6 bases and J dropped 1; count of bases not matched to a gene: 9. Per germline, CDR1 SGDLS and CDR2 YYNGEE. CDR3 protein: CASTRTTGIQETQYF. Written as DNA, the CDR3 is TGTGCCAGCACTCGAACGACAGGGATCCAAGAGACCCAGTACTTC.

On this clone: At the DNA level, this CDR3 is encoded by other sequences in the same sample as well. The chain combines TRBV7-6 with TRBJ2-7, with 9 positions matching TRBD2. V shed 0 bases, J shed 4 bases, and the junction held 1 base outside the gene matches. The length of the CDR3 is 14 residues. Looked up from germline, CDR1 is SGHVS and CDR2 is FNYEAQ. Here the CDR3 DNA reads TGTGCCAGCAGCTTAGCTAGCGGGGGTTACGAGCAGTACTTC. Its translation is CASSLASGGYEQYF. The variable domain in full, completed from reference TRBV7-6 and TRBJ2-7, reads GAGVSQSPRYKVTKRGQDVALRCDPISGHVSLYWYRQALGQGPEFLTYFNYEAQQDKSGLPNDRFSAERPEGSISTLTIQRTEQRDSAMYRCASSLASGGYEQYFGPGTRLTVT.

This chain joins TRBV6-1 and TRBJ1-3, with 8 positions matching TRBD1. Trimming removed 3 bases from V and 2 bases from J; junction bases left unmatched: 3. The CDR3 runs to 15 residues. Germline V gene sequence: CDR1 MNHNS, CDR2 SASEGT. The CDR3 bases are TGTGCCAGCAGTGACCCGGGACAGGCTGGAAACACCATATATTTT. This encodes CASSDPGQAGNTIYF.

The rearrangement uses TRBV10-3 and TRBJ1-1; 7 bases are a match to TRBD1. V trimming: 4 bases; J trimming: 6 bases; junction bases outside the gene matches: 8. The CDR3 is 14 amino acids. The germline V gene has CDR1 ENHRY and CDR2 SYGVKD. CDR3 bases: TGTGCCATCAGTGGGGACAGAGGGTTACCTGAAGCTTTCTTT. This encodes CAISGDRGLPEAFF.

CDR3 amino acids: CASSYRQSYEQYF. The CDR3 DNA sequence: TGTGCCAGCAGTTACAGGCAGTCCTACGAGCAGTACTTC. The chain carries TRBV27 and TRBJ2-5; possibly TRBD1 for D (5 bases). The DNA end is more similar to TRBJ2-7, so the J call may be wrong. The CDR3 loop spans 13 amino acids. Germline CDR1 and CDR2: MNHEY and SMNVEV (reference sequence).

The chain couples TRBV5-4 to TRBJ2-7, with 11 bases matching TRBD2. CDR3 length equals 13 residues. Germline V gene sequence: CDR1 SGHNT, CDR2 YYREEE (reference sequence). J lost 0 bases, V lost 9 bases, and 2 bases had no gene match. The CDR3 nucleotides are TGTGCCATCGGGACTAGCGGCTCCTACGAGCAGTACTTC. Its translation is CAIGTSGSYEQYF.